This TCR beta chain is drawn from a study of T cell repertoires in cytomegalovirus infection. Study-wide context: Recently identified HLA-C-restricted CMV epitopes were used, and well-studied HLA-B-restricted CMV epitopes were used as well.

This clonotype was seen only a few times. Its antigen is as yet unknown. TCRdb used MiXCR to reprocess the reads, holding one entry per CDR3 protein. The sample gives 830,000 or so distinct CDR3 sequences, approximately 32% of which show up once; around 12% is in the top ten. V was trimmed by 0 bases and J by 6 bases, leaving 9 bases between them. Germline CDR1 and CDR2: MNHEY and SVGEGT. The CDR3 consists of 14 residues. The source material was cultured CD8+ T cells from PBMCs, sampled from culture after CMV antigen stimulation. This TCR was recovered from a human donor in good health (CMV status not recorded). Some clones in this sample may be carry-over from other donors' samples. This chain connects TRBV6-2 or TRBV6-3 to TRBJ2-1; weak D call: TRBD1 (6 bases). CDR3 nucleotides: TGTGCCAGCAGTTACTCTGCAGGGGTCAATGAGCAGTTCTTC. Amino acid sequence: CASSYSAGVNEQFF.